These 19 T cell receptor beta chains were sequenced from one sample in a study of shared clonotypes between healthy human individuals. Libraries were prepared by immunoSEQ multiplex PCR; TCRdb keeps only in-frame clonotypes and omits some of them. The sample gives some 1,900,000 clones, just under 95% of which show up once; 0.95% to 1.5% is in the top ten. The naive CD8 subset, CD45RO-negative cells positively selected for CCR7, excluded terminally differentiated effector memory CD45RA+ cells. The material sequenced was naive CD8+ T cells sorted from blood. These TCRs come from a man aged 18-30 years in good health.

This sequence joins TRBV10-3 and TRBJ2-5, with D maybe TRBD1 (5 bases). Germline V gives CDR1 ENHRY, CDR2 SYGVKD. Trimming stripped 2 bases from V and 2 bases from J, with 6 bases between. The CDR3 length is 13 residues. The CDR3 region is CAISEDRQETQYF. The CDR3 DNA reads as TGTGCCATCAGTGAGGACAGACAAGAGACCCAGTACTTC.

The rearrangement joins TRBV29-1 to TRBJ1-4; no clear D. Looked up from germline, CDR1 is SQVTM and CDR2 is ANQGSEA. Trimming pared 6 bases from V and 7 bases from J, leaving 18 bases between. The CDR3 spans 14 residues. Here the CDR3 reads CSVPLGVTGEKLFF. CDR3 nucleotide sequence: TGCAGCGTCCCCCTTGGAGTTACGGGTGAAAAACTGTTTTTT.

This chain connects TRBV6-5 to TRBJ2-1, with D possibly TRBD1 on 5 matching bases. Deletions cut 2 bases from V and 6 bases from J, with 14 bases between. The CDR3 totals 15 residues. Germline-derived CDR1 and CDR2 are MNHEY and SVGAGI. DNA for the CDR3: TGTGCCAGCAGTTACGCAAGTCAGGGTCTCAATGAGCAGTTCTTC. Translating it yields CASSYASQGLNEQFF.

This clone was counted between two and nine times. Other DNA sequences within the sample encode an identical CDR3. The chain couples TRBV7-3 to TRBJ2-1; possible D gene TRBD1, 6 bases. The V and J ends lost 3 bases and 3 bases respectively, with 6 bases between them. The CDR3 spans 13 residues. CDR1 and CDR2 (germline): SGHTA, FQGTGA. Here the CDR3 reads CASSLTGYNEQFF. The CDR3 nucleotides read TGTGCCAGCAGCTTGACAGGCTACAATGAGCAGTTCTTC. The full variable domain, completed using reference TRBV7-3 and TRBJ2-1, is GAGVSQTPSNKVTEKGKYVELRCDPISGHTALYWYRQSLGQGPEFLIYFQGTGAADDSGLPNDRFFAVRPEGSVSTLKIQRTERGDSAVYLCASSLTGYNEQFFGPGTRLTVL.

This clone has a single count. The gene calls are TRBV7-9 and TRBJ1-5; TRBD1 matches 8 bases. V was pared by 5 bases and J by 3 bases, with 6 bases of the junction left unmatched. The CDR3 is 15 residues long. Germline CDR1 is SEHNR and CDR2 is FQNEAQ (reference sequence). This CDR3 reads CASSPRGQDNQPQHF. The CDR3 bases are TGTGCCAGCAGCCCCAGGGGGCAGGACAATCAGCCCCAGCATTTT.

Comment on this clone: This sample also contains other DNA sequences that code for the same CDR3. V gene TRBV9 combines with J gene TRBJ1-6; D possibly corresponds to TRBD1 (5 bases). Germline lookup yields CDR1 SGDLS and CDR2 YYNGEE. The V end was cut by 10 bases, the J end by 4 bases, with 12 bases between. This CDR3 region has 13 residues. The CDR3 loop reads CASSPGYNSPLHF. CDR3 coding DNA: TGTGCCTCTTCACCAGGGTATAATTCACCCCTCCACTTT.

Only a few counts were recorded for this clone. V gene TRBV7-9 combines with J gene TRBJ1-5; D is undetermined. Germline CDR1 reads SEHNR; CDR2 reads FQNEAQ (reference sequence). V gave up 1 base and J gave up 5 bases, with 12 bases separating them. This CDR3 has 15 amino acids. This CDR3 reads CASSLGEDSDQPQHF. CDR3 bases: TGTGCCAGCAGCTTAGGGGAGGATTCGGATCAGCCCCAGCATTTT.

V and J are TRBV19 and TRBJ1-5; D call uncertain. The V end lost 0 bases, the J end lost 13 bases, and 10 bases lay between the germline ends. This CDR3 is 12 amino acids long. Per germline, CDR1 LNHDA and CDR2 SQIVND (reference sequence). CDR3 in amino acids: CASSIDRAVQHF. The CDR3 nucleotides read TGTGCCAGTAGTATAGATAGGGCAGTTCAGCATTTT.

The chain uses TRBV5-4 and TRBJ1-1, with 7 nucleotides matching TRBD1. CDR3 length equals 12 residues. Per the germline V gene, CDR1 is SGHNT and CDR2 is YYREEE (reference sequence). Unmatched junction bases numbered 4, after V lost 4 bases and J lost 7 bases. CDR3: CASSGQAVEAFF. CDR3 DNA: TGTGCCAGCAGCGGACAGGCCGTTGAAGCTTTCTTT.

In this sample, this clone turned up a few times. The V call is TRBV7-8, the J call TRBJ1-1; D unresolved. From germline, CDR1 is SGHVS and CDR2 FQNEAQ. The CDR3 loop spans 14 amino acids. V was clipped by 4 bases and J by 4 bases, with 13 bases between them. The CDR3 loop is CASSWQGSGTEAFF. The CDR3 DNA is TGTGCCAGCAGCTGGCAAGGGAGTGGCACTGAAGCTTTCTTT. The full variable domain, completed using reference TRBV7-8 and TRBJ1-1, is GAGVSQSPRYKVAKRGQDVALRCDPISGHVSLFWYQQALGQGPEFLTYFQNEAQLDKSGLPSDRFFAERPEGSVSTLKIQRTQQEDSAVYLCASSWQGSGTEAFFGQGTRLTVV.

The chain links TRBV4-3 to TRBJ2-7; TRBD2 matches at 7 bases. CDR1 is LGHNA and CDR2 is YSLEER in the germline V gene. The CDR3 contains 16 residues. Trimming cost V 0 bases and J 4 bases; bases outside gene matches: 9. CDR3 sequence: CASSQDFGLDLYEQYF. The CDR3, as DNA: TGCGCCAGCAGCCAAGATTTCGGACTAGACCTTTACGAGCAGTACTTC.

The chain links TRBV23-1 to TRBJ2-1, with D perhaps matching TRBD2 (6 bases). TRBV23-1 has ORF status, its function being uncertain. Trimming took off 1 base at V and 5 bases at J, with 9 bases between the two ends. This CDR3 has 14 amino acids. CDR3 loop: CASSQWPGDNEQFF. The CDR3 region has the DNA TGCGCCAGCAGTCAATGGCCGGGGGACAATGAGCAGTTCTTC.

V gene TRBV12-5 combines with J gene TRBJ2-7; D ambiguous. This CDR3 region has 13 residues. Trimming left V 3 bases short and J 2 bases short, with 8 bases between. Germline CDR1 and CDR2: LGHNT and FRNRAP. CDR3 DNA: TGTGCTAGTGGTTTAACGCAAACCTACGAGCAGTACTTC. Translated: CASGLTQTYEQYF. Full variable domain (outside the CDR3, taken from reference TRBV12-5 and TRBJ2-7): DARVTQTPRHKVTEMGQEVTMRCQPILGHNTVFWYRQTMMQGLELLAYFRNRAPLDDSGMPKDRFSAEMPDATLATLKIQPSEPRDSAVYFCASGLTQTYEQYFGPGTRLTVT.

This rearrangement joins TRBV14 to TRBJ2-3; D possibly matches TRBD1 or TRBD2 (5 bases each). The V and J ends lost 2 bases and 1 base respectively, with 10 bases between them. The V gene's germline CDR1 is SGHDN and CDR2 FVKESK. The CDR3 has 15 amino acids. This CDR3 reads CASSQQGTGTDTQYF. The CDR3 DNA follows: TGTGCCAGCAGCCAACAAGGGACCGGCACAGATACGCAGTATTTT.

The V call is TRBV7-9, the J call TRBJ2-7, with D uncertain. The V and J ends lost 4 bases and 3 bases respectively, with 16 bases between them. Germline V gene sequence: CDR1 SEHNR, CDR2 FQNEAQ (reference sequence). The CDR3 length is 15 residues. CDR3 sequence (DNA): TGTGCCAGCAGCTCCTACGACATGACCTTCTACGAGCAGTACTTC. Protein product: CASSSYDMTFYEQYF.

This rearrangement joins TRBV27 to TRBJ2-3; 9 bases map to TRBD2. With 2 bases clipped from V and 6 bases from J, the junction kept 3 bases outside the gene matches. The germline gives CDR1 MNHEY, CDR2 SMNVEV (reference sequence). This CDR3 comprises 14 residues. CDR3: CASSLAGGADTQYF. For the CDR3, the DNA is TGTGCCAGCAGTTTAGCGGGAGGGGCGGATACGCAGTATTTT.

J is TRBJ2-7 and V is TRBV29-1, with D possibly being TRBD1 or TRBD2 (5 bases each). This CDR3 is 12 amino acids long. In germline, CDR1 is SQVTM, CDR2 ANQGSEA. V lost 5 bases, J lost 6 bases, and 14 bases lay in between. The CDR3, as DNA: TGCAGCGTTCGTGACAGCGGTAGCGAGCAGTACTTC. It translates to CSVRDSGSEQYF.

The chain couples TRBV9 to TRBJ2-7; D assignment may be TRBD1 or TRBD2 (5 bases each). CDR1 is SGDLS and CDR2 is YYNGEE in the germline V gene. The CDR3 contains 15 residues. V lost 4 bases to trimming and J lost 0 bases, with 14 bases between them. The chain's CDR3 is CASSSGAMTSYEQYF. The CDR3 DNA sequence: TGTGCCAGCAGCTCCGGGGCCATGACCTCCTACGAGCAGTACTTC.

This clone was counted a single time. Other nucleotide sequences in the sample specify the same CDR3. The gene calls are TRBV5-5 and TRBJ1-6; the D is unclear. CDR1 SGHKS and CDR2 YYEKEE come from the germline V gene (reference sequence). V was cut by 0 bases and J by 7 bases, with 5 bases left in between. CDR3 length: 13 amino acids. The CDR3 coding sequence is TGTGCCAGCAGCTTGGGACCCAATTCACCCCTCCACTTT. Protein sequence: CASSLGPNSPLHF.